This T cell receptor (beta chain) was sequenced during a study of shared clonotypes between healthy human individuals (dated by TCRdb to 2019 to 2021). Regarding the study in general: The cohort comprised two women and a few men aged 18 to 49 years. Per donor, three plates each were used for CD4 naive and CD4 memory, two for CD8 naive, and one for CD8 memory. To estimate repertoire size and how much clonotypes are shared between individuals, the study performed deep sequencing of blood TCR repertoires from roughly five healthy adults. To increase sequencing depth and limit assay-specific biases, TCR repertoire library preparation and sequencing were carried out by different laboratories using diverse techniques. Per donor, leukapheresis produced somewhere between about 0.94 and 10 billion PBMCs. The full study reports these points: Naive subsets generally had larger estimated clonotype richness than memory subsets did. Because the study included only a small number of donors, the genetic and exposure-history diversity represented was limited. Rarefaction of sorted-subset datasets indicated incomplete sequencing despite the large sequencing depth. Across a handful of donors, approximately 5% of naive CD4, more than 3% of naive CD8, around 2.1% of memory CD4, and under 0.45% of memory CD8 clonotypes were shared. Only blood was sampled, and tissue TCR repertoires likely differ from those in blood. Higher generation probabilities were observed for clonotypes shared by all four sorted-subset donors than for non-shared clonotypes. Pairwise subsampling led to the expectation that sequencing depth would affect the degree of clonotype sharing among donors.

The V end gives up 6 bases and the J end 8 bases, leaving 9 bases in the junction not matched to a gene. CDR1 MDHEN and CDR2 SYDVKM are derived from the germline V gene. CDR3 length: 14 amino acids, cysteine to phenylalanine. Just CDR3 DNA is preserved here, 42 bases in frame from base 1. TCR CDR3 regions were amplified from genomic DNA by multiplex PCR using the deep immunoSEQ assay. For each cell subset, the extracted genomic DNA was distributed evenly across all wells of several immunoSEQ 96-well plates, and each plate served as one replicate. For sorted subsets, approximately 210 ng genomic DNA, equal to 30,000 or so T cell genomes, was loaded into each replicate PCR. The purified libraries were quantified using a Qubit 3.0 fluorometer, sized with a Bioanalyzer 2100, and then quantified again using the KAPA Library Quantification kit. Every immunoSEQ 96-well plate was sequenced on a dedicated single-read 150-cycle Illumina NextSeq 550 flow cell. Regarding the original processing steps: Because only junctional sequences without quality scores were contained in the immunoSEQ output, filtering matching that applied to full-length reads could not be performed. To assign V/J genes and CDR3, sequences were annotated using PyIR, a Python wrapper for IgBLAST v1.9, with IMGT germline references. Reads with weak V/J assignments (E-value above 1e-6), missing CDR3, stop codons, out-of-frame junctions, or ambiguous translated residues were removed. V3J clonotypes were defined by identical inferred V gene, J gene, and CDR3 amino acid sequence. To compute the percentage overlap between repertoires, the number of shared unique clonotypes was divided by the size of the smaller repertoire. Richness of each repertoire was evaluated using RTK rarefaction, the Chao1 estimator, and Recon v2.1 estimates of unobserved clonotypes. OLGA was used to compute generation probabilities for all TCRbeta clonotypes that the gDNA method yielded from a few donors. TCRdb's version of the immuneACCESS table is confined to in-frame rearrangements and falls short of the full clone set. An unresolved V gene accounts for under half of the shortfall where checked; the remainder is of unknown origin. The DNA was the basis for D and trimming; V, J and clone size are from that table. In this sample the table shows 2.3 million or so clones, approximately 95% of which occur a single time. The ten largest clonotypes hold 0.35% to 0.45% of the sample.

The donors were healthy, HIV-negative adults with no recently reported acute infections or vaccinations. All donors were Caucasian adults living in Nashville, Tennessee, USA. CD4+ T cells were enriched through magnetic negative selection, after which naive cells were positively selected on CD45RA and the remaining negative fraction served as the memory subset. Blood was collected by leukapheresis, and PBMCs were isolated by Ficoll-Histopaque density gradient centrifugation and then cryopreserved in liquid nitrogen vapor phase. Analytical flow cytometry was used to check the purity and quantity of every magnetically sorted T cell population. Genomic DNA was isolated from each sorted fraction and quantified by UV absorbance on a Nanodrop 2000c. To note about this clone: No antigen is known for it. The record has no base qualities; no much larger clone is one base away.

Sequenced input: naive CD4+ T cells from PBMCs. This specimen's cell subset or site label, per the study, means: CD45RA+ positively selected. The sequence links TRBV28 to TRBJ2-3, and TRBD1 aligns with 9 junction nucleotides. This TCR came from a man aged 18 to 35 in good health. Some clones in this sample may be carry-over from other donors' samples. This receptor carries the CDR3 CASSPGTGWGTQYF. The DNA sequence reads TGTGCCAGCAGCCCCGGGACAGGGTGGGGTACGCAGTATTTT.